The source of this T cell receptor (beta chain) is a study of cytomegalovirus exposure and HLA in healthy donors. Study-level results: TCR clusters originating in the first cohort tended to co-occur in the 120 validation repertoires, according to a later analysis. CMV antigen specificity was confirmed in vitro for three CMV-associated chains.

The repertoire was sequenced with immunoSEQ multiplex PCR; TCRdb's copy has only in-frame clones and lacks some. The table includes 250,000 to 350,000 clones, roughly 87% detected once. Regarding this clone: No antigen is known for it.

The CDR3 spans 14 residues. Germline trimming cut 11 bases from V and 6 bases from J; bases unmatched to any gene: 10. Germline V gene lookup returns CDR1 SNHLY and CDR2 FYNNEI. The rearrangement uses TRBV2 and TRBJ2-3; 11 positions match TRBD2. The TCR comes from a man under 40 in good health and CMV-seronegative. The sample was PBMCs. CDR3 in amino acids: CASQALAGADTQYF. The DNA of the CDR3 is TGTGCCTCCCAGGCACTAGCGGGGGCGGATACGCAGTATTTT.